These T cell receptor beta chains were read from a single sample in a study of T cells in Graves' hyperthyroidism and ophthalmopathy. TCRdb redid the calling of the multiplex PCR reads with MiXCR, one entry per CDR3 protein. The sample holds approximately 350,000 distinct CDR3 sequences; nearly 15% are singletons and the top ten take approximately 19%. Sequencing used blood. The receptors originated from an older woman with Graves' ophthalmopathy. Each CDR3 is given with its conserved first and last residue. Fields, in order: clone size, J gene, V gene, D gene, CDR3 protein, CDR3 DNA. A D gene is named only where the DNA matches it firmly. Size tells how often a clone was seen (once, few, many) or the class of an expanded clone, and some rows leave it out.

abundance: -
j_gene: TRBJ2-1
v_gene: TRBV7-6
d_gene: TRBD2
CDR3aa: CASSIGRTSGSYNEQFF
CDR3nt: TGTGCCAGCAGCATCGGGCGGACTAGCGGGAGCTACAATGAGCAGTTCTTC

abundance: many
j_gene: TRBJ1-1
v_gene: TRBV5-1
d_gene: -
CDR3aa: CASSLGTNTEAFF
CDR3nt: TGTGCCAGCAGTTTAGGAACGAACACTGAAGCTTTCTTT

abundance: few
j_gene: TRBJ2-7
v_gene: TRBV11-3
d_gene: TRBD2
CDR3aa: CASSGGLAGGPLDEQYF
CDR3nt: TGTGCCAGCAGCGGAGGACTAGCGGGAGGGCCTTTGGACGAGCAGTACTTC

abundance: many
j_gene: TRBJ1-2
v_gene: TRBV30
d_gene: TRBD1
CDR3aa: CACNRDRDGYTF
CDR3nt: TGTGCCTGTAACCGGGACAGAGATGGCTACACCTTC

abundance: many
j_gene: TRBJ2-5
v_gene: TRBV7-3
d_gene: -
CDR3aa: CASSSGTSPRETQYF
CDR3nt: TGTGCCAGCAGCTCCGGGACATCGCCTAGGGAGACCCAGTACTTC

abundance: few
j_gene: TRBJ2-5
v_gene: TRBV19
d_gene: TRBD1
CDR3aa: CASSKGTDRTFRETQYF
CDR3nt: TGTGCCAGTAGTAAAGGAACGGACAGGACCTTTAGGGAGACCCAGTACTTC

abundance: -
j_gene: TRBJ1-3
v_gene: TRBV18
d_gene: -
CDR3aa: CASSLQGRGTSGNTIYF
CDR3nt: TGTGCCAGCTCACTACAGGGTAGAGGGACCTCTGGAAACACCATATATTTT

abundance: few
j_gene: TRBJ2-5
v_gene: TRBV7-9
d_gene: -
CDR3aa: CASSPRGPSTETQYF
CDR3nt: TGTGCCAGCAGCCCACGGGGGCCCTCAACGGAGACCCAGTACTTC

abundance: -
j_gene: TRBJ2-5
v_gene: TRBV3-1
d_gene: TRBD2
CDR3aa: CASSQRLAGGLGGETQYF
CDR3nt: TGTGCCAGCAGCCAAAGACTAGCGGGAGGATTGGGGGGAGAGACCCAGTACTTC

abundance: many
j_gene: TRBJ2-2
v_gene: TRBV19
d_gene: TRBD1
CDR3aa: CASTTVRTGLMNTGELFF
CDR3nt: TGTGCCAGTACCACAGTTCGGACAGGGCTCATGAACACCGGGGAGCTGTTTTTT

abundance: many
j_gene: TRBJ2-1
v_gene: TRBV18
d_gene: -
CDR3aa: CASSPEASYEQFF
CDR3nt: TGTGCCAGCTCACCGGAAGCCTCGTATGAGCAGTTCTTC

abundance: -
j_gene: TRBJ1-5
v_gene: TRBV19
d_gene: -
CDR3aa: CASSIEGLGPQHF
CDR3nt: TGTGCCAGTAGTATAGAGGGGCTGGGTCCCCAGCATTTT

abundance: many
j_gene: TRBJ2-7
v_gene: TRBV28
d_gene: -
CDR3aa: CASSFGAPYEQYF
CDR3nt: TGTGCCAGCAGTTTCGGGGCCCCCTACGAGCAGTACTTC

abundance: -
j_gene: TRBJ2-7
v_gene: TRBV5-4
d_gene: -
CDR3aa: CASSLDSFEQYF
CDR3nt: TGTGCCAGCAGCTTGGACTCATTCGAGCAGTACTTC

abundance: -
j_gene: TRBJ2-7
v_gene: TRBV5-1
d_gene: TRBD2
CDR3aa: CASSPLTSAAYEQYF
CDR3nt: TGCGCCAGCAGCCCCCTGACTAGCGCAGCCTACGAGCAGTACTTC

abundance: few
j_gene: TRBJ1-4
v_gene: TRBV27
d_gene: TRBD1
CDR3aa: CASSLVGQGLGEKLFF
CDR3nt: TGTGCCAGCAGTCTAGTGGGACAGGGACTTGGGGAAAAACTGTTTTTT

abundance: many
j_gene: TRBJ1-4
v_gene: TRBV3-1
d_gene: TRBD1
CDR3aa: CASSQDRGDEKLFF
CDR3nt: TGTGCCAGCAGCCAAGACAGGGGGGATGAAAAACTGTTTTTT

abundance: -
j_gene: TRBJ2-3
v_gene: TRBV29-1
d_gene: TRBD2
CDR3aa: CSGPRGGRDTQYF
CDR3nt: TGCAGCGGTCCGCGGGGGGGGAGGGATACGCAGTATTTT

abundance: once
j_gene: TRBJ1-1
v_gene: TRBV30
d_gene: TRBD1
CDR3aa: CAWGGQEAFF
CDR3nt: TGTGCCTGGGGGGGACAGGAAGCTTTCTTT

abundance: many
j_gene: TRBJ2-1
v_gene: TRBV11-2
d_gene: -
CDR3aa: CASSIDPTYNEQFF
CDR3nt: TGTGCCAGCAGCATCGACCCGACCTACAATGAGCAGTTCTTC

abundance: -
j_gene: TRBJ2-3
v_gene: TRBV4-1
d_gene: TRBD2
CDR3aa: CASSQTSGRTDTQYF
CDR3nt: TGCGCCAGCAGCCAGACTAGCGGCCGCACAGATACGCAGTATTTT

abundance: once
j_gene: TRBJ1-4
v_gene: TRBV29-1
d_gene: TRBD1
CDR3aa: CSVDAGGVEKLFF
CDR3nt: TGCAGCGTTGATGCAGGGGGAGTTGAAAAACTGTTTTTT

abundance: -
j_gene: TRBJ2-3
v_gene: TRBV5-1
d_gene: TRBD2
CDR3aa: CASSPPATSGSGTDTQYF
CDR3nt: TGCGCCAGCAGCCCCCCGGCGACTAGCGGGAGTGGAACAGATACGCAGTATTTT

abundance: few
j_gene: TRBJ2-7
v_gene: TRBV28
d_gene: -
CDR3aa: CASSSPGGREQYF
CDR3nt: TGTGCCAGCAGTTCCCCCGGTGGGCGCGAGCAGTACTTC

abundance: many
j_gene: TRBJ2-7
v_gene: TRBV12-3/TRBV12-4
d_gene: -
CDR3aa: CASSITTSDYEQYF
CDR3nt: TGTGCCAGCAGTATCACGACCTCAGATTACGAGCAGTACTTC

abundance: many
j_gene: TRBJ2-5
v_gene: TRBV7-9
d_gene: TRBD2
CDR3aa: CASTGTSGRETQYF
CDR3nt: TGTGCCAGCACCGGGACTAGCGGGAGAGAGACCCAGTACTTC

abundance: once
j_gene: TRBJ2-7
v_gene: TRBV2
d_gene: -
CDR3aa: CASAPGRGSLRYF
CDR3nt: TGTGCCAGCGCTCCGGGACGGGGGTCCCTGCGGTACTTC

abundance: once
j_gene: TRBJ2-5
v_gene: TRBV19
d_gene: -
CDR3aa: CASSTDGGETQYF
CDR3nt: TGTGCCAGTAGTACGGACGGTGGGGAGACCCAGTACTTC

abundance: -
j_gene: TRBJ2-7
v_gene: TRBV28
d_gene: -
CDR3aa: CASGVSGYEQYF
CDR3nt: TGTGCCAGCGGCGTGAGCGGGTACGAGCAGTACTTC

abundance: many
j_gene: TRBJ2-5
v_gene: TRBV7-9
d_gene: -
CDR3aa: CASSLGDTGTQYF
CDR3nt: TGTGCCAGCAGCTTAGGGGACACGGGAACCCAGTACTTC

abundance: few
j_gene: TRBJ2-7
v_gene: TRBV9
d_gene: -
CDR3aa: CASSPLSAGSYEQYF
CDR3nt: TGTGCCAGCAGCCCTCTCTCCGCTGGATCCTACGAGCAGTACTTC

abundance: many
j_gene: TRBJ2-3
v_gene: TRBV5-1
d_gene: -
CDR3aa: CASRGEVTDTQYF
CDR3nt: TGCGCCAGCAGGGGGGAGGTCACAGATACGCAGTATTTT

abundance: -
j_gene: TRBJ2-1
v_gene: TRBV5-1
d_gene: TRBD2
CDR3aa: CASSLVGSSGASSYNEQFF
CDR3nt: TGCGCCAGCAGCTTGGTGGGGTCTAGCGGTGCTAGCTCCTACAATGAGCAGTTCTTC

abundance: few
j_gene: TRBJ2-7
v_gene: TRBV6-1
d_gene: -
CDR3aa: CASNPGPPIYEQYF
CDR3nt: TGTGCCAGCAATCCGGGGCCCCCCATCTACGAGCAGTACTTC

abundance: many
j_gene: TRBJ2-5
v_gene: TRBV7-3
d_gene: -
CDR3aa: CATASDIQETQYF
CDR3nt: TGTGCCACCGCCTCGGACATACAAGAGACCCAGTACTTC

abundance: few
j_gene: TRBJ2-7
v_gene: TRBV12-3/TRBV12-4
d_gene: -
CDR3aa: CASSFGMYEQYF
CDR3nt: TGTGCCAGCAGTTTTGGTATGTACGAGCAGTACTTC